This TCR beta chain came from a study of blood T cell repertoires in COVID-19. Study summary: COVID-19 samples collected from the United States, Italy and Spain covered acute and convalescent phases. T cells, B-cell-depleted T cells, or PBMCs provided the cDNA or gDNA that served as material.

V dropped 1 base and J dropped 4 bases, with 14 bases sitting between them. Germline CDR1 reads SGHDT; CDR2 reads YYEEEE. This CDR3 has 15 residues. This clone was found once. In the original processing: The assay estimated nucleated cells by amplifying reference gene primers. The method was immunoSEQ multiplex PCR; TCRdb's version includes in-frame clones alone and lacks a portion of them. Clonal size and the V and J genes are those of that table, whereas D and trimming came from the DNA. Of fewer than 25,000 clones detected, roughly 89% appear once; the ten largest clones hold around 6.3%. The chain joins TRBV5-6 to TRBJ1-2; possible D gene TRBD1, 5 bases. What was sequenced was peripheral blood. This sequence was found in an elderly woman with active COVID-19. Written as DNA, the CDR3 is TGTGCCAGCAGCTTGCAAGGGGTCCGGAGCTATGGCTACACCTTC. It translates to CASSLQGVRSYGYTF.